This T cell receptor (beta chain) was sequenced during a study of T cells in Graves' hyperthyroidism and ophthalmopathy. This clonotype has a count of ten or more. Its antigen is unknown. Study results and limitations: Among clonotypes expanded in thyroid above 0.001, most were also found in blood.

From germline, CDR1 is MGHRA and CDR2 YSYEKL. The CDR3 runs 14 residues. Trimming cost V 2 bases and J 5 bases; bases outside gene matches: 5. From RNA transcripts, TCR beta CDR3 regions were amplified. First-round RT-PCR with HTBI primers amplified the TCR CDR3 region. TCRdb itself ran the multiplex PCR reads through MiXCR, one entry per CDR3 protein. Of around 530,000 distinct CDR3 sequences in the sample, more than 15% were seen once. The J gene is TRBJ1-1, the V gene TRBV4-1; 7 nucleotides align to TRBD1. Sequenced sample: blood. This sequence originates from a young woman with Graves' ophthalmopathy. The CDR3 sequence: CASSQTGVITEAFF. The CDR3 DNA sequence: TGCGCCAGCAGCCAAACAGGGGTTATTACTGAAGCTTTCTTT.